A single sample is the source of the 20 T cell receptor beta chains below, sequenced in a study of shared clonotypes between healthy human individuals. Clones were sequenced by immunoSEQ multiplex PCR, and TCRdb holds only the in-frame ones, with some missing. The sample carries 550,000 to 700,000 clones, around three quarters recorded once. Sequenced material: memory CD4+ T cells sorted from blood. Indicated subset: CD45RA-negative fraction. The receptors here all came from a woman aged 25-40 years in good health.

The chain carries TRBV21-1 and TRBJ2-3. TRBV21-1 has pseudogene status. CDR3 size: 18 residues. CDR3 DNA: TGTGCCAGCAGGTCCCGTATCGGGGCTTCAACTTTCACAGATACGCAGTATTTT. Its protein product is CASRSRIGASTFTDTQYF.

This clone showed up just a few times. This sequence joins TRBV7-3 and TRBJ1-2; tentatively, D is TRBD1 (6 bases). The CDR3 extends over 13 amino acids. Germline loops: CDR1 SGHTA, CDR2 FQGTGA. Trimming removed 4 bases at V and 8 bases at J, with 14 bases between. CDR3: CASSSTTGSGYTF. CDR3 in DNA: TGTGCCAGCAGCTCAACCACAGGGTCCGGCTACACCTTC.

The CDR3 loop is CASSSGQGPQETQYF. CDR3 nucleotides: TGTGCCAGCAGTAGTGGACAGGGCCCCCAAGAGACCCAGTACTTC. The gene calls are TRBV2 and TRBJ2-5; TRBD1 matches 8 bases. CDR3 length equals 15 residues. The V segment lost 5 bases and the J segment 1 base; nucleotides outside the gene matches: 6. Germline V CDR1 and CDR2: SNHLY, FYNNEI.

The rearrangement uses TRBV7-2 and TRBJ2-2, with D perhaps TRBD2 (5 bases). CDR1 is SGHTA and CDR2 is FQGNSA in the germline V gene. Trimming pared 5 bases from V and 4 bases from J, leaving 8 bases between. CDR3 length: 13 residues. In DNA form, the CDR3 reads TGTGCCAGCAGCACACTAGGCACCGGGGAGCTGTTTTTT. Translated: CASSTLGTGELFF.

The chain employs TRBV7-3 and TRBJ2-4; no reliable D call. CDR1 and CDR2 (germline): SGHTA, FQGTGA. Between the trimmed V and J ends, which lost 4 bases and 5 bases, there was a span of 9 bases. The CDR3 has 13 amino acids. The CDR3 is CASSSSRENIQYF. CDR3 coding DNA: TGTGCCAGCAGCTCATCAAGGGAAAACATTCAGTACTTC.

This sequence joins TRBV5-6 and TRBJ2-1, with 14 bases that match TRBD2. The V and J ends lost 4 bases and 5 bases, in that order; junction bases with no gene match: 8. Germline CDR1 is SGHDT and CDR2 is YYEEEE. CDR3 length: 17 amino acids. The CDR3 DNA reads as TGTGCCAGCAGCCCGGGACTAGCGGGAGCGTGGGACAATGAGCAGTTCTTC. As protein: CASSPGLAGAWDNEQFF.

The chain combines TRBV18 with TRBJ2-3; 8 bases align to TRBD2. The J segment lost 0 bases and the V segment lost 6 bases, leaving 8 bases of the junction unmatched. CDR3 length: 16 amino acids. Germline CDR1 is KGHSH and CDR2 is LQKENI. CDR3: CASSDSGSYSTDTQYF. The DNA for the CDR3 is TGTGCCAGCTCCGACAGCGGGAGCTATAGCACAGATACGCAGTATTTT.

The genes are TRBV7-2 and TRBJ2-7; 7 positions agree with TRBD2. Per the germline V gene, CDR1 is SGHTA and CDR2 is FQGNSA. V gave up 4 bases and J gave up 4 bases; unmatched junction bases: 4. CDR3 size: 13 residues. Here the CDR3 DNA reads TGTGCCAGCAGCTGGGACTACCCGTACGAGCAGTACTTC. Protein: CASSWDYPYEQYF.

This chain links TRBV19 with TRBJ2-7, with a tentative D call TRBD2 (5 bases). Between the trimmed V and J ends, which lost 4 bases and 6 bases, there was a span of 13 bases. This CDR3 is 13 amino acids long. Germline V lookup: CDR1 LNHDA, CDR2 SQIVND (reference sequence). The CDR3 sequence: CASSTDGKGEQYF. CDR3 bases: TGTGCCAGTAGTACGGACGGGAAAGGCGAGCAGTACTTC.

CDR3 in amino acids: CASSLAGGGSQPQHF. CDR3 DNA sequence: TGTGCCAGCAGCTTAGCAGGAGGGGGCAGTCAGCCCCAGCATTTT. V and J are TRBV7-9 and TRBJ1-5; 7 nucleotides agree with TRBD1. The germline gives CDR1 SEHNR, CDR2 FQNEAQ (reference sequence). The CDR3 runs 15 residues. The V gene end was trimmed by 0 bases and the J gene end by 6 bases; junction bases not matched to a gene: 5.

This clone was seen only once. The V gene is TRBV27, the J gene TRBJ2-7; 7 nucleotides line up with TRBD2. There are 14 residues in the CDR3. J lost 0 bases, V lost 10 bases, and 9 bases had no gene match. Germline loops: CDR1 MNHEY, CDR2 SMNVEV (reference sequence). This CDR3 reads CAILRSGGSYEQYF. The DNA for the CDR3 is TGTGCCATCCTACGGTCGGGGGGCTCCTACGAGCAGTACTTC.

The chain carries TRBV5-1 and TRBJ2-5; 13 nucleotides line up with TRBD2. Germline CDR1 reads SGHRS; CDR2 reads YFSETQ. V lost 4 bases to trimming and J lost 2 bases; unmatched junction nucleotides: 11. The CDR3 extends over 18 amino acids. The CDR3 DNA reads as TGCGCCAGCAGCGTGGTAACTAGCGGGAGGGCCGGTCAAGAGACCCAGTACTTC. It specifies CASSVVTSGRAGQETQYF.

This clone showed up just once. The CDR3 nucleotides read TGTGCCAGCAGCTCATCCCCCTTGCTTGAAGCTTTCTTT. Residues: CASSSSPLLEAFF. The V gene is TRBV7-8, the J gene TRBJ1-1; the D is unclear. V lost 4 bases, J lost 7 bases, and 13 bases lay in between. CDR1 and CDR2 from the germline V gene are SGHVS and FQNEAQ. CDR3 size: 13 residues.

The sample holds a few counts of this clone. This chain connects TRBV5-1 to TRBJ2-6; TRBD1 might be the D (6 bases). Germline values: CDR1 SGHRS, CDR2 YFSETQ. CDR3 length: 15 amino acids. V lost 4 bases, J lost 3 bases, and 11 bases lay in between. CDR3 nucleotide sequence: TGCGCCAGCAGCGTACAGGGTGTTGGGGCCAACGTCCTGACTTTC. Translated, it gives CASSVQGVGANVLTF.

This clone was seen repeatedly, ten times or more. The chain combines TRBV27 with TRBJ1-2; TRBD1 agrees at 7 bases. The CDR3 length is 11 residues. Trimming at V came to 9 bases and at J to 5 bases, leaving 3 bases not matched to a gene. Germline V gene sequence: CDR1 MNHEY, CDR2 SMNVEV (reference sequence). The CDR3 reads CASKQGYGYTF. The CDR3 DNA reads as TGTGCCAGTAAACAGGGGTATGGCTACACCTTC.

The chain links TRBV5-4 to TRBJ2-2; 8 nucleotides align to TRBD2. This CDR3 is 15 amino acids long. In germline, CDR1 is SGHNT, CDR2 YYREEE (reference sequence). The trim removed 2 bases at V and 3 bases at J, leaving 3 bases unmatched. CDR3 loop: CASSLAGVDTGELFF. The DNA of the CDR3 is TGTGCCAGCAGCTTAGCGGGAGTGGACACCGGGGAGCTGTTTTTT.

The J gene is TRBJ2-2, the V gene TRBV30, with D unresolved. V was shortened by 0 bases and J by 6 bases, with 14 bases between the two germline ends. Germline-derived CDR1 and CDR2 are GTSNPN and SVGIG (reference sequence). The CDR3 is 15 amino acids. The CDR3 DNA follows: TGTGCCTGGAGTGTGGGGTCCCTTGGGGCCGGGGAGCTGTTTTTT. Translating it yields CAWSVGSLGAGELFF.

The V and J genes are TRBV2 and TRBJ1-1; 7 nucleotides line up with TRBD1. Germline-derived CDR1 and CDR2 are SNHLY and FYNNEI. Germline trimming cut 4 bases from V and 8 bases from J; bases unmatched to any gene: 7. The CDR3 extends over 13 amino acids. The CDR3 is CASSGDSLLEAFF. The CDR3 DNA follows: TGTGCCAGCAGTGGGGACAGTTTACTCGAAGCTTTCTTT. Full variable domain (missing parts from reference TRBV2 and TRBJ1-1): EPEVTQTPSHQVTQMGQEVILRCVPISNHLYFYWYRQILGQKVEFLVSFYNNEISEKSEIFDDQFSVERPDGSNFTLKIRSTKLEDSAMYFCASSGDSLLEAFFGQGTRLTVV.

The J gene is TRBJ2-3, the V gene TRBV6-1; TRBD2 agrees at 15 bases. V was clipped by 4 bases and J by 1 base; unmatched bases: 6. CDR1 MNHNS and CDR2 SASEGT come from the germline V gene. The CDR3 consists of 18 residues. The chain's CDR3 is CASSVGLAGGRGTDTQYF. The CDR3 coding sequence is TGTGCCAGCAGTGTTGGACTAGCGGGAGGGCGGGGCACAGATACGCAGTATTTT.

V and J are TRBV7-3 and TRBJ2-1, with 10 bases matching TRBD2. Germline values: CDR1 SGHTA, CDR2 FQGTGA. Germline trimming cut 6 bases from V and 5 bases from J; bases unmatched to any gene: 4. The CDR3 covers 14 residues. The CDR3 protein is CASSGLAGDNEQFF. Written as DNA, the CDR3 is TGTGCCAGCAGTGGGCTAGCGGGAGACAATGAGCAGTTCTTC.